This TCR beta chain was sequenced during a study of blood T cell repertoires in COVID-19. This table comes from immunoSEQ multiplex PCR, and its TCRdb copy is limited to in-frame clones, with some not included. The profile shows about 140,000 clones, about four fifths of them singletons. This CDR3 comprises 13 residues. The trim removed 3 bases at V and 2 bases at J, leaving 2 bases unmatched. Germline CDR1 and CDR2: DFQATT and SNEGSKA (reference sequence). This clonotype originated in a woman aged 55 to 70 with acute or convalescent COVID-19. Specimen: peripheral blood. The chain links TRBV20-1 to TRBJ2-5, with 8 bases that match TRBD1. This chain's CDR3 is CSASRTGQETQYF. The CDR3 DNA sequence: TGCAGTGCTAGTAGGACAGGGCAAGAGACCCAGTACTTC.